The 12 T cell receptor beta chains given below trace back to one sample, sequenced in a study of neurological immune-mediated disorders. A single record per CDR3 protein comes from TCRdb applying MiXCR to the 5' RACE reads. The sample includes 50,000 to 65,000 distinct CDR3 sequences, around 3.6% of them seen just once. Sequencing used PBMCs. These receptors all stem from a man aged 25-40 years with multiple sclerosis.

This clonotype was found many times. DNA of the CDR3: TGCAGTGCCGGGACTAGAAGCAATGAGCAGTTCTTC. Protein: CSAGTRSNEQFF. The V and J genes are TRBV20-1 and TRBJ2-1; 8 nucleotides match TRBD2. J was trimmed by 6 bases and V by 6 bases; bases with no gene match: 4. This CDR3 has 12 residues. Germline lookup yields CDR1 DFQATT and CDR2 SNEGSKA (reference sequence).

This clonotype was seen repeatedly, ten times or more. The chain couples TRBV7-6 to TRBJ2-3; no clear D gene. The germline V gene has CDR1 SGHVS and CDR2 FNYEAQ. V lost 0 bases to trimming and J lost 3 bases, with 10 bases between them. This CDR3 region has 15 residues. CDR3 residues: CASSLASDATDTQYF. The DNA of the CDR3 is TGTGCCAGCAGCTTAGCCTCGGATGCGACAGATACGCAGTATTTT.

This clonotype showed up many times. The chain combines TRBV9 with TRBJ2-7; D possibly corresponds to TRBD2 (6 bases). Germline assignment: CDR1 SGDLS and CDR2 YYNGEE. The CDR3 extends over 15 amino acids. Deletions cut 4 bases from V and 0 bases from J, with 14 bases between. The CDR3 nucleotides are TGTGCCAGCAGCCCTGAGGCTAGCGCCTCCTACGAGCAGTACTTC. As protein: CASSPEASASYEQYF.

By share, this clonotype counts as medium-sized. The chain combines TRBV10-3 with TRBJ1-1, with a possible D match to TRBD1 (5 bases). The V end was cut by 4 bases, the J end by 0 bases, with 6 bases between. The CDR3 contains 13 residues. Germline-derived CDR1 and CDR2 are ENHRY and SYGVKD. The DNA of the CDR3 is TGTGCCATCAGTGGGGGGTTGAACACTGAAGCTTTCTTT. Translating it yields CAISGGLNTEAFF.

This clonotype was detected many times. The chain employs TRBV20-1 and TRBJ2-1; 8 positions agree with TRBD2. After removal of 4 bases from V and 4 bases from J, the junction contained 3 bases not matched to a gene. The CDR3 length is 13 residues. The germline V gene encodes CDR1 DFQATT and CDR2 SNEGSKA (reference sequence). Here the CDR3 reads CSAISGEYNEQFF. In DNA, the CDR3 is TGCAGTGCTATTAGCGGGGAATACAATGAGCAGTTCTTC.

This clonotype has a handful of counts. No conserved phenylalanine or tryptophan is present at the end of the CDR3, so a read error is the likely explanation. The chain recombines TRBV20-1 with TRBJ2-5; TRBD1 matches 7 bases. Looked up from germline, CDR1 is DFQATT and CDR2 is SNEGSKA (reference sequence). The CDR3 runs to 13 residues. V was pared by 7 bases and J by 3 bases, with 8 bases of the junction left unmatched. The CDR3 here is CSGKQGNEETQYN. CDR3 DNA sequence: TGCAGTGGTAAACAGGGGAACGAAGAGACCCAGTACAAC.

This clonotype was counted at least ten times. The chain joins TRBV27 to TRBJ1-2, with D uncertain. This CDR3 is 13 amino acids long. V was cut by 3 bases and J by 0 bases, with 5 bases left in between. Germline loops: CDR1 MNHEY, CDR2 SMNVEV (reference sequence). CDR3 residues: CASSFQPNYGYTF. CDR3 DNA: TGTGCCAGCAGTTTCCAGCCTAACTATGGCTACACCTTC.

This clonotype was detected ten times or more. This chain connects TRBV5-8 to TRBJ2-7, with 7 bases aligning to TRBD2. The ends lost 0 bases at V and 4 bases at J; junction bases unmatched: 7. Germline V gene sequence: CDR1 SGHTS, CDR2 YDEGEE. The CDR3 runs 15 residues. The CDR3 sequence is CASSLGGGDPYEQYF. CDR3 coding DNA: TGTGCCAGCAGCTTGGGTGGGGGGGATCCTTACGAGCAGTACTTC.

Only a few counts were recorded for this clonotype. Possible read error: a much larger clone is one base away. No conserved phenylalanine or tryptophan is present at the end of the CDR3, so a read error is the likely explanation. CDR3 amino acids: CASSLNQNIQYC. The CDR3, as DNA: TGCGCCAGCAGCTTGAACCAAAACATTCAGTACTGC. The chain combines TRBV5-1 with TRBJ2-4; D is uncertain. This CDR3 has 12 amino acids. Trimming left V 1 base short and J 5 bases short, with 4 bases between. Germline V CDR1 and CDR2: SGHRS, YFSETQ.

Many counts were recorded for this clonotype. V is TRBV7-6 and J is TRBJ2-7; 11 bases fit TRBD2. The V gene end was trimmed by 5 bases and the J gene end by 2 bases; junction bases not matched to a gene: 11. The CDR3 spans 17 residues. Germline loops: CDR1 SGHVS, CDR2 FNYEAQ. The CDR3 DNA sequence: TGTGCCAGCAGCACCAACCCTAGCGGGGGGATGACCTACGAGCAGTACTTC. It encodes CASSTNPSGGMTYEQYF.

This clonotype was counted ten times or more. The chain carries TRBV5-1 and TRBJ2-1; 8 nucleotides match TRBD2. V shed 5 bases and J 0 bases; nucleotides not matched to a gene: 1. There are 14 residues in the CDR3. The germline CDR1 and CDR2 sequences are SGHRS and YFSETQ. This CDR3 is CASRLADSYNEQFF. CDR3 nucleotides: TGCGCCAGCAGACTAGCGGACTCCTACAATGAGCAGTTCTTC.

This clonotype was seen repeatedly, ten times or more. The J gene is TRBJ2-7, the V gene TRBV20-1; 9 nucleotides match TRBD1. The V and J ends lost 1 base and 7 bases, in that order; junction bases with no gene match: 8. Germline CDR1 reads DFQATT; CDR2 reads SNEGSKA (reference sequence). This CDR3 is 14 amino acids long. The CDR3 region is CSARVGQGMGEQYF. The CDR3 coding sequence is TGCAGTGCTAGAGTCGGACAGGGGATGGGTGAGCAGTACTTC.